This T cell receptor (beta chain) was profiled in a study of OX40 agonist ivuxolimab in advanced cancers. Regarding the study in general: The costimulatory receptor OX40 (CD134) was targeted by ivuxolimab, a fully human IgG2 agonistic monoclonal antibody. Intravenous ivuxolimab was administered to patients every 2 weeks at six dose levels: 0.01, 0.1, 0.3, 1.5, 3 and 10 mg/kg. Among the approximately 54 dose-escalation patients, 19 had hepatocellular carcinoma, approximately 15 melanoma, 9 renal cell carcinoma and 9 head and neck cancer. In the dose-escalation cohort, around four fifths of patients were male, and the mean age was around 60 years with a range of about 20 to 90. Prior anti-PD-1, anti-PD-L1 or anti-CTLA-4 therapy was permitted, and checkpoint inhibitors had been received by roughly two fifths of dose-escalation patients. Partial responses were achieved by three dose-escalation patients, of whom one had hepatocellular carcinoma and two had cutaneous melanoma. The purpose of peripheral TCRbeta sequencing was to test whether ivuxolimab changed TCR sequence diversity and led to clonal T-cell expansion. The monotherapy dose-escalation portion (N ≈ 56 patients) of the phase I ivuxolimab trial is reported in the paper. Beyond this particular receptor, the publication reports: In the 0.1-3.0 mg/kg groups, partial responders had among the lowest normalized peripheral clonal expansion, particularly in CD8+ T cells. The antigen specificity of the peripheral T cells that underwent clonal expansion was not determined. After ivuxolimab, CD8+ T cells had more expanded clones than CD4+ T cells on average. Low levels of normalized T-cell clonal expansion were also seen in some patients who did not respond. At doses from 0.1 to 3.0 mg/kg, clonal expansion was seen in both CD4+ and CD8+ blood T cells between baseline and week 6.

To sequence the TCRbeta CDR3 region, genomic DNA was isolated from the sorted cells. TCRbeta CDR3 regions were sequenced using the immunoSEQ Assay. The immuneACCESS repertoire file appears here via TCRdb, limited to in-frame rearrangements. These files lack a portion of the clones; in checked studies, under half of the deficit traces to unresolved V genes, and the cause of the others is not known. The sample contains about 64,000 clones, over 80% of them found a single time. Of the sample, approximately 3% is held by the ten largest clones. The trial excluded patients who had a history of autoimmune disease or who were on systemic immunosuppression. Peripheral blood for TCR sequencing was drawn from every dose cohort at baseline, at cycle 4 day 1 and at cycle 7 day 1. Samples were obtained from an open-label, multicenter, first-in-human phase I dose-escalation trial of ivuxolimab. Adults with locally advanced or metastatic head and neck squamous cell, hepatocellular, melanoma or renal cell carcinoma were enrolled in the trial. Before TCR sequencing, CD4+ T cells and CD8+ T cells were sorted from peripheral blood as separate populations.

V and J are truncated by 6 bases and 2 bases respectively, leaving an intervening sequence of 12 bases. The CDR3 sequence holds 14 residues, the cysteine and phenylalanine included. Of the read, only the CDR3 DNA is kept; its 42 bases are in frame from base 1. In the germline V gene, CDR1 corresponds to SGHVS and CDR2 to FNYEAQ. On this clone: This receptor's antigen is unknown. Base-call qualities are not available, and no considerably larger clone is one nucleotide away.

The sequence was obtained from an adult with an advanced solid tumor such as melanoma, head and neck, liver or kidney cancer. The sequence links TRBV7-6 to TRBJ2-3; no confident D gene assignment can be made. Sequencing used CD4+ or CD8+ T cells sorted from blood, obtained in a trial of the OX40 agonist ivuxolimab. For the CDR3, the sequence is CASSKDGYTDTQYF. Here is the DNA: TGTGCCAGCAGTAAGGACGGATACACAGATACGCAGTATTTT.